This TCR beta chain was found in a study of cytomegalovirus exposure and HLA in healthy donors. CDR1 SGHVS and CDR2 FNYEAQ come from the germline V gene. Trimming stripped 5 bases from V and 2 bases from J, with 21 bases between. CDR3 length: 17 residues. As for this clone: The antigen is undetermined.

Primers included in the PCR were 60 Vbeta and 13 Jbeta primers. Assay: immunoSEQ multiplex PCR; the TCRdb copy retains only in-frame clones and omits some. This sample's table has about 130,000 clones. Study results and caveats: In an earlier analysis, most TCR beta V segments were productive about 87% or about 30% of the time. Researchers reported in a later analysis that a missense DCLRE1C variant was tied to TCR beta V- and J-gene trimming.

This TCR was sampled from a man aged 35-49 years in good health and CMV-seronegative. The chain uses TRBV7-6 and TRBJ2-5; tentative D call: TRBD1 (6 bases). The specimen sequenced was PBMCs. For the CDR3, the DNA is TGTGCCAGCAGCCCCAGAACAGGGCTATCCTTACAAGAGACCCAGTACTTC. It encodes CASSPRTGLSLQETQYF.